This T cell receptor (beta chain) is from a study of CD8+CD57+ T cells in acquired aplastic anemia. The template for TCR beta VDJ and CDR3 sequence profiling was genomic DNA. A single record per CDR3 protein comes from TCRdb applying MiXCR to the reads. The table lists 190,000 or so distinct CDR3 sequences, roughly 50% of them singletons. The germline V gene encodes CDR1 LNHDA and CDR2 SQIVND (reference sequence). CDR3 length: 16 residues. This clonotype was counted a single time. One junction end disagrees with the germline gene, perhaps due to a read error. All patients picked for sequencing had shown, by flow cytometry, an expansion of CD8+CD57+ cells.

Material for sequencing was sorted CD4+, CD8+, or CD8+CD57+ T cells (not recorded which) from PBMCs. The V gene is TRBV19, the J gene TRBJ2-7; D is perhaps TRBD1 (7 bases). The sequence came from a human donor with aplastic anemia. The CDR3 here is CASSIQGGRYSDEQYF. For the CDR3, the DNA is TGTGCCAGTAGTATCCAGGGGGGTCGGTACTCCGACGAGCAGTACTTC.